Presented here are 9 T cell receptor beta chains from one specimen sequenced in a study of T cell responses to AZD1222 COVID-19 vaccine. Measured with immunoSEQ multiplex PCR; TCRdb has only the in-frame clones, and not every one. The table has 75,000 to 85,000 clones, roughly 88% seen once. The sequenced sample was peripheral blood, obtained 28 days after the second AZD1222 dose. These receptor sequences come from an adult who received the AZD1222 COVID-19 vaccine.

This chain links TRBV11-2 with TRBJ1-5; D is undetermined. The CDR3 contains 13 residues. Trimming cost V 1 base and J 7 bases, with 8 bases left between them. CDR1 is SGHAT and CDR2 is FQNNGV in the germline V gene. DNA of the CDR3: TGTGCCAGCAGCTTAGCTCGGGAGCAGCCCCAGCATTTT. Translating it yields CASSLAREQPQHF.

The CDR3 nucleotides read TGTGCCAGCAGCTTAGACCGGAACACCGGGGAGCTGTTTTTT. It encodes CASSLDRNTGELFF. V usage is TRBV7-2 and J usage is TRBJ2-2, with D hard to call. Trimming took off 1 base at V and 1 base at J, with 4 bases between the two ends. Germline loops: CDR1 SGHTA, CDR2 FQGNSA. The CDR3 runs 14 residues. Using reference TRBV7-2 and TRBJ2-2 for the parts outside the CDR3, the full variable domain is GAGVSQSPSNKVTEKGKDVELRCDPISGHTALYWYRQSLGQGLEFLIYFQGNSAPDKSGLPSDRFSAERTGGSVSTLTIQRTQQEDSAVYLCASSLDRNTGELFFGEGSRLTVL.

The chain carries TRBV5-5 and TRBJ1-5; D gene unclear. This CDR3 spans 14 amino acids. CDR1 is SGHKS, CDR2 YYEKEE, per germline (reference sequence). Trimming removed 4 bases from V and 7 bases from J, with 15 bases in between. The CDR3 loop reads CASSIDGLRQPQHF. CDR3 DNA sequence: TGTGCCAGCAGCATAGACGGGCTGAGACAGCCCCAGCATTTT.

The chain carries TRBV5-4 and TRBJ1-2, with TRBD1 matching over 8 bases. In germline, CDR1 is SGHNT, CDR2 YYREEE (reference sequence). Trimming at V came to 5 bases and at J to 0 bases, leaving 6 bases not matched to a gene. There are 15 residues in the CDR3. CDR3 region: CASREETGANYGYTF. Here the CDR3 DNA reads TGTGCCAGCAGGGAGGAGACAGGGGCTAACTATGGCTACACCTTC.

This rearrangement joins TRBV6-5 to TRBJ1-1; D not resolved. This CDR3 has 14 amino acids. Germline values: CDR1 MNHEY, CDR2 SVGAGI. V lost 0 bases to trimming and J lost 0 bases, with 5 bases between them. The CDR3 DNA follows: TGTGCCAGCAGTTACTCTTCGGTGAACACTGAAGCTTTCTTT. Protein sequence: CASSYSSVNTEAFF.

The chain carries TRBV7-2 and TRBJ1-2; no definite D call. The CDR3 consists of 14 residues. Germline V gene sequence: CDR1 SGHTA, CDR2 FQGNSA. Trimming removed 4 bases from V and 0 bases from J, with 9 bases in between. This CDR3 reads CASSSSLTNYGYTF. Written as DNA, the CDR3 is TGTGCCAGCAGCTCATCTCTTACTAACTATGGCTACACCTTC.

Of note for this clone: Different DNA sequences within this sample yield the same CDR3. The chain has TRBV28 and TRBJ1-2; unclear D gene. The germline V gene has CDR1 MDHEN and CDR2 SYDVKM. V dropped 3 bases and J dropped 2 bases, with 7 bases sitting between them. The CDR3 consists of 13 residues. The CDR3 nucleotides read TGTGCCAGCAGTTTGGGCGGAAACTATGGCTACACCTTC. Its translation: CASSLGGNYGYTF.

The chain links TRBV2 to TRBJ2-7, with 7 bases matching TRBD2. Trimming removed 6 bases from V and 2 bases from J; junction bases left unmatched: 10. The CDR3 runs to 15 residues. Germline V gene lookup returns CDR1 SNHLY and CDR2 FYNNEI. The CDR3: CASSNMGGAPYEQYF. CDR3 coding DNA: TGTGCCAGCAGCAACATGGGAGGGGCGCCCTACGAGCAGTACTTC. The complete variable domain, with remaining parts taken from reference TRBV2 and TRBJ2-7, reads EPEVTQTPSHQVTQMGQEVILRCVPISNHLYFYWYRQILGQKVEFLVSFYNNEISEKSEIFDDQFSVERPDGSNFTLKIRSTKLEDSAMYFCASSNMGGAPYEQYFGPGTRLTVT.

The V gene is TRBV29-1, the J gene TRBJ2-1, with TRBD2 matching over 9 bases. The CDR3 is 15 amino acids. V shed 5 bases and J 7 bases; nucleotides not matched to a gene: 12. The germline V gene has CDR1 SQVTM and CDR2 ANQGSEA. In DNA form, the CDR3 reads TGCAGCGTTCTCTTGAGGGCGGGGGGGTCGAATGAGCAGTTCTTC. It specifies CSVLLRAGGSNEQFF.